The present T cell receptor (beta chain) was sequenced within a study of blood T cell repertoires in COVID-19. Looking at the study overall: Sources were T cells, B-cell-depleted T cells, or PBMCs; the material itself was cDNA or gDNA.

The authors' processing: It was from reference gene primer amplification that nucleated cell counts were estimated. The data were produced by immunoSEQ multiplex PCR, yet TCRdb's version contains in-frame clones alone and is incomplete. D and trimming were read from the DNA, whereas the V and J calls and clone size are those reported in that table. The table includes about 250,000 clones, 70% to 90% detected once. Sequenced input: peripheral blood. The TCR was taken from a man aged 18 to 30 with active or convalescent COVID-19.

The CDR3 coding sequence is TGTGCCAGTAGTATAAGCGTGGGTTCCTACGAGCAGTACTTC. Residues: CASSISVGSYEQYF. The rearrangement links TRBV19 to TRBJ2-7, with no clear D. CDR1 is LNHDA and CDR2 is SQIVND in the germline V gene (reference sequence). The CDR3 is made up of 14 amino acids. Between the trimmed V and J ends, which lost 2 bases and 1 base, there was a span of 9 bases.